This T cell receptor beta chain was retrieved from a study of cytomegalovirus exposure and HLA in healthy donors. Study outcomes and limitations: Despite most TCR sequences being rare, some public TCRs occurred in many donors. A link between a missense DCLRE1C variant and TCR beta V- and J-gene trimming emerged from a later analysis. DRB1 had the most TCR associations and HLA-C the fewest, a later analysis found, with rates varying by HLA locus. Published work reported that the classifier diagnosed cytomegalovirus status with high specificity and sensitivity.

The V gene's germline CDR1 is GTSNPN and CDR2 SVGIG (reference sequence). This CDR3 spans 14 amino acids. Comment on this clone: Its antigen is undetermined.

60 Vbeta and 13 Jbeta primers were used in PCR. The data were produced by immunoSEQ multiplex PCR, yet TCRdb's version contains in-frame clones alone and is incomplete. The table shows under 200,000 clones, with approximately 88% occurring only once. The sequencing sample was made of PBMCs. This clonotype originated in a woman in her twenties or thirties in good health and CMV-seronegative. V gene TRBV30 combines with J gene TRBJ2-5, with 11 bases fitting TRBD2. The DNA end is a closer match to TRBJ2-7, so the J assignment may be wrong. For the CDR3, the DNA is TGTGCCTGGCACACTAGCGGGGGTTCCTACGAGCAGTACTTC. Translated, it gives CAWHTSGGSYEQYF.